These T cell receptor beta chains were read from a single sample in a study of blood T cells in healthy people across ages. TCRdb recomputed calls from the 5' RACE reads with MiXCR, one row per CDR3 protein. The sample records 1.5 million to 2 million distinct CDR3 sequences, 30% to 35% being singletons. Specimen: blood. These receptors were taken from a woman aged 25 to 39 in good health. Both conserved end residues are part of each CDR3. D genes are given only for firm matches. Not all rows give a size; the values are once, few, many and, for expanded clones, a class.

TGCGCCAGCAGCTTGGTCCCGAACTCTGGGGCCAACGTCCTGACTTTC	CASSLVPNSGANVLTF	TRBV5-1	NA	TRBJ2-6	NA
TGTGCCAGCAGCTTACGACTATCCCTGAGGGCCTACAATGAGCAGTTCTTC	CASSLRLSLRAYNEQFF	TRBV11-2	NA	TRBJ2-1	NA
TGCGCCAGCAGCCAAGGGGTGATTGGCAGGGGCAATGAGCAGTTCTTC	CASSQGVIGRGNEQFF	TRBV4-1	NA	TRBJ2-1	NA
TGTGCCACCAGCAGAGAGCCCCAGGGCCGCACAGATACGCAGTATTTT	CATSREPQGRTDTQYF	TRBV15	NA	TRBJ2-3	NA
TGCAGTGCGCTACAACTGGGACTAGCGACACAAGAGACCCAGTACTTC	CSALQLGLATQETQYF	TRBV20-1	many	TRBJ2-5	TRBD2
TGTGCCAGCAAAAAGGGATCGGATACGCAGTATTTT	CASKKGSDTQYF	TRBV6-1	few	TRBJ2-3	NA
TGTGCCAGCTCACCACCGAGTCGGCCAAAGGATGGCTACACCTTC	CASSPPSRPKDGYTF	TRBV18	NA	TRBJ1-2	NA
TGTGCCAGCAGCCAAGATTGGGTGCCCGCCGGGGAAAGGGACACCGGGGAGCTGTTTTTT	CASSQDWVPAGERDTGELFF	TRBV3-1	NA	TRBJ2-2	NA
TGTGCCAGCAGCTTAGTGTCCAGGACATCGCCTTATGGCTACACCTTC	CASSLVSRTSPYGYTF	TRBV7-2	few	TRBJ1-2	NA
TGTGCCAGCAGCTTAGTGGCGGGGGGTTTCGAGCAGTTCTTC	CASSLVAGGFEQFF	TRBV7-6	few	TRBJ2-1	TRBD2
TGTGCCAGTAGAACCCTAGCCTGGTCCTACAATGAGCAGTTCTTC	CASRTLAWSYNEQFF	TRBV6-1	few	TRBJ2-1	NA
TGCGCCAGCAGCTTTGGTACCGGGACAGCCTCCTACAATGAGCAGTTCTTC	CASSFGTGTASYNEQFF	TRBV5-1	NA	TRBJ2-1	TRBD1
TGTGCCAGCAGTTACTCCGCTCGCGGGGACGGAGAGACCCAGTACTTC	CASSYSARGDGETQYF	TRBV6-6	NA	TRBJ2-5	NA
TGCAGCGTTGTCGTTGGCACCGGAGCGTCAGAGACCCAGTACTTC	CSVVVGTGASETQYF	TRBV29-1	many	TRBJ2-5	NA
TGTGCCAGCAGTTCAGCGGGAGGGGTGCAGTTCTTC	CASSSAGGVQFF	TRBV2	NA	TRBJ2-1	TRBD2
TGTGCCAGCAGGGCCCAGGGGCGAAGTCATTCACCCCTCCACTTT	CASRAQGRSHSPLHF	TRBV28	NA	TRBJ1-6	NA
TGTGCCAGCAGTTCCGGGACGGATAATTCACCCCTCCACTTT	CASSSGTDNSPLHF	TRBV28	NA	TRBJ1-6	NA
TGTGCCAGCAGTTTATCTTTCGGGACTAGCGGGATCTACGAGCAGTACTTC	CASSLSFGTSGIYEQYF	TRBV28	once	TRBJ2-7	TRBD2
TGTGCCAGCAGCCAAGATGTTGGGGTAGCCGGCCACACCTTC	CASSQDVGVAGHTF	TRBV3-1	NA	TRBJ1-2	NA
TGTGCCATCAGTTCCGGGACAGGGTATGAAAAACTGTTTTTT	CAISSGTGYEKLFF	TRBV10-3	NA	TRBJ1-4	TRBD1
TGTGCCAGCAGCGCTGCTTATGGCTACACCTTC	CASSAAYGYTF	TRBV9	NA	TRBJ1-2	NA
TGTGCCAGCAGCCCCGGGACATTGAGCACTGAAGCTTTCTTT	CASSPGTLSTEAFF	TRBV14	once	TRBJ1-1	NA
TGTGCCAGCAGTTTAGCGGCAGCGGGGGGCAGGAATACGCAGTATTTT	CASSLAAAGGRNTQYF	TRBV12-3/TRBV12-4	few	TRBJ2-3	TRBD2
TGTGCCAGCTCCGGGACTAGCGGGGGGGCCGGCACAGATACGCAGTATTTT	CASSGTSGGAGTDTQYF	TRBV9	NA	TRBJ2-3	TRBD2
TGTGCCAGCAGCTTATTGGTAAACAATGAGCAGTTCTTC	CASSLLVNNEQFF	TRBV11-1	NA	TRBJ2-1	NA
TGTGCCAGCAGCCAAAGAAGCGGGGGGCCCGGGGCTGAGCAGTTCTTC	CASSQRSGGPGAEQFF	TRBV3-1	NA	TRBJ2-1	TRBD2
TGTGCCAGCAGTTTATCGACCCCACAGGGATTAGTCACGAACACCGGGGAGCTGTTTTTT	CASSLSTPQGLVTNTGELFF	TRBV27	few	TRBJ2-2	NA
TGTGCCTGGAGTAGGACTTACGAGCAGTACTTC	CAWSRTYEQYF	TRBV30	many	TRBJ2-7	NA
TGTGCCAGCAGCCGGAGGGACGCACCCTACGAGCAGTACTTC	CASSRRDAPYEQYF	TRBV12-3/TRBV12-4	many	TRBJ2-7	NA
TGTGCCACAGCAGGGGGCAGATCACCCCTCCACTTT	CATAGGRSPLHF	TRBV10-3	NA	TRBJ1-6	TRBD1
TGTGCCAGCAGGGGGGCCCATAATGAAAAACTGTTTTTT	CASRGAHNEKLFF	TRBV12-3/TRBV12-4	few	TRBJ1-4	NA
TGCAGCGTTGAACGCAGGGACTATGGCTACACCTTC	CSVERRDYGYTF	TRBV29-1	NA	TRBJ1-2	NA
TGTGCCAGCAGCTCTGGTCCAAGGGGAGGGAGGGCCTGGAATGAGCAGTTCTTC	CASSSGPRGGRAWNEQFF	TRBV7-3	NA	TRBJ2-1	TRBD2
TGTGCCAGCAGCGCTTTTCCGGGACCAACTCGCGGTGAGCAGTTCTTC	CASSAFPGPTRGEQFF	TRBV5-6	NA	TRBJ2-1	NA
TGTGCCAGCAAGTCCCTTAGCGGGATGGGGAATGAGCAGTTCTTC	CASKSLSGMGNEQFF	TRBV2	NA	TRBJ2-1	TRBD2
TGCAGCGATATAGGGTCGGGGGACTATGGCTACACCTTC	CSDIGSGDYGYTF	TRBV29-1	NA	TRBJ1-2	NA
TGCAGTGCTAGAGAGAGCGGGAGGGTATACAATGAGCAGTTCTTC	CSARESGRVYNEQFF	TRBV20-1	NA	TRBJ2-1	TRBD2
TGTGCCAGCAGTCAGGGTTTCCAAGAGACCCAGTACTTC	CASSQGFQETQYF	TRBV6-5	few	TRBJ2-5	NA
TGCGCCAGCAGTGGGACTAGCGGGAGTATCTACAATGAGCAGTTCTTC	CASSGTSGSIYNEQFF	TRBV5-1	NA	TRBJ2-1	TRBD2
TGTGCCAGCAGTTTAACACAGGGGGCCCGTTCCTACGAGCAGTACTTC	CASSLTQGARSYEQYF	TRBV28	few	TRBJ2-7	TRBD1
TGTGCCAGCGTCCTAAAGCGGGGGGCGTTCACTGAAGCTTTCTTT	CASVLKRGAFTEAFF	TRBV13	NA	TRBJ1-1	NA
TGTGCCAGCAGGGACAAGGTCGGAGGCACAGATACGCTGTATTTT	CASRDKVGGTDTLYF	TRBV6-5	NA	TRBJ2-3	NA
TGCAGCGTTCCGTCTAGCGGGAGGCCCGGGGAGCTGTTTTTT	CSVPSSGRPGELFF	TRBV29-1	few	TRBJ2-2	TRBD2
TGTGCCAGCAGCCCGATAGCGGGAGGGGTCGACAATGAGCAGTTCTTC	CASSPIAGGVDNEQFF	TRBV11-2	NA	TRBJ2-1	TRBD2
TGTGCCAGCAGCCAAGGTAGCGGGGGGACAGATACGCAGTATTTT	CASSQGSGGTDTQYF	TRBV4-2	many	TRBJ2-3	TRBD2
TGTGCCTGGAGCGGACATTCCGCTCAGCCCCAGCATTTT	CAWSGHSAQPQHF	TRBV30	few	TRBJ1-5	NA
TGTGCCAGCAGCTTAGTAGGGCGGGGGAATGAGCAGTTCTTC	CASSLVGRGNEQFF	TRBV7-9	few	TRBJ2-1	TRBD2
TGCAGTGCTAGATTCGGCAGACCGAACACTGAAGCTTTCTTT	CSARFGRPNTEAFF	TRBV20-1	NA	TRBJ1-1	NA
TGTGCCAGCAGCTCCAGCCAGGGAGGCGGCTCTAACTATGGCTACACCTTC	CASSSSQGGGSNYGYTF	TRBV6-6	NA	TRBJ1-2	NA
TGTGCCAGCCGACGCGAGCTCCTCACAGATACGCAGTATTTT	CASRRELLTDTQYF	TRBV6-1	few	TRBJ2-3	NA
TGCAGTGCTCATAGCGATGGGTCCTACAATGAGCAGTTCTTC	CSAHSDGSYNEQFF	TRBV20-1	many	TRBJ2-1	NA
TGCGCCAGCAGCCAGCCTCGGGGGAAGAAGTTCTTC	CASSQPRGKKFF	TRBV4-1	NA	TRBJ2-1	NA
TGCAGTGCACCCAACAGAGCTCGAACAGATACGCAGTATTTT	CSAPNRARTDTQYF	TRBV20-1	NA	TRBJ2-3	NA
TGTGCCAGCAGCTTAACTACAGGGGGCACTGAAGCTTTCTTT	CASSLTTGGTEAFF	TRBV7-2	few	TRBJ1-1	TRBD1